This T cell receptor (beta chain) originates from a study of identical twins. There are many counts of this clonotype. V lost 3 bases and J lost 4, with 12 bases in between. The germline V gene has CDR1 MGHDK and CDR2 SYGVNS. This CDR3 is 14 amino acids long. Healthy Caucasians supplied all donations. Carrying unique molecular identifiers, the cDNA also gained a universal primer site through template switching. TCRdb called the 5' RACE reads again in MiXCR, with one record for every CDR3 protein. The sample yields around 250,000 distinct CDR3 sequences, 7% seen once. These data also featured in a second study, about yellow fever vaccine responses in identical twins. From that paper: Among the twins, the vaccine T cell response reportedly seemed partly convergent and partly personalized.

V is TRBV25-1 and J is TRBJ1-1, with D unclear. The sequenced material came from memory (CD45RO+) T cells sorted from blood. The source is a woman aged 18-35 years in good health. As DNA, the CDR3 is TGTGCCAGCAGTGACCCGGAGAGGCTCACTGAAGCTTTCTTT. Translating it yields CASSDPERLTEAFF.